This TCR beta chain was obtained from a study of control samples from healthy donors and cancer patients. Measured with immunoSEQ multiplex PCR; TCRdb has only the in-frame clones, and not every one. The profile shows around 75,000 clones, 84% of them singletons. The V gene's germline CDR1 is PRHDT and CDR2 FYEKMQ (reference sequence). After removal of 5 bases from V and 6 bases from J, the junction contained 15 bases not matched to a gene. The CDR3 loop spans 17 amino acids. V gene TRBV13 combines with J gene TRBJ2-3, with 9 bases matching TRBD2. The TCR comes from a man in his fifties or sixties in good health. The sample taken for sequencing was blood. The CDR3 region has the DNA TGTGCCAGCAGCCGGATAGGTTCCCTAGCGGGATTGGATACGCAGTATTTT. Translating gives CASSRIGSLAGLDTQYF.